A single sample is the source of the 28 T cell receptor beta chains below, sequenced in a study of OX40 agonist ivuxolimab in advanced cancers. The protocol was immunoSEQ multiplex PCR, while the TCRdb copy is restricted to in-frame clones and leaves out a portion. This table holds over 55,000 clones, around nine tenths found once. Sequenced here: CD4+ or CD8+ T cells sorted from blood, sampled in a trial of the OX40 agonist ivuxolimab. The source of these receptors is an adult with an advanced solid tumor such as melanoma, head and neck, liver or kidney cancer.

CDR3 sequence reads: CASSPAGGASNYGYTF. CDR3 coding DNA: TGTGCCAGCAGTCCGGCAGGGGGGGCCTCTAACTATGGCTACACCTTC. The rearrangement links TRBV28 to TRBJ1-2; 7 bases are a match to TRBD1. CDR3 size: 16 residues. V shed 5 bases and J 0 bases; nucleotides not matched to a gene: 9. Germline loops: CDR1 MDHEN, CDR2 SYDVKM.

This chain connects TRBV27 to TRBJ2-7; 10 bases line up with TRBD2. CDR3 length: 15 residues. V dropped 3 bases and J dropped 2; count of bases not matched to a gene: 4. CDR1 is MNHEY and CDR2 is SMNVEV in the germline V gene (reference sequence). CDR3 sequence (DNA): TGTGCCAGCAGTTTTGTACTAGCGGGGCCCTACGAGCAGTACTTC. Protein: CASSFVLAGPYEQYF.

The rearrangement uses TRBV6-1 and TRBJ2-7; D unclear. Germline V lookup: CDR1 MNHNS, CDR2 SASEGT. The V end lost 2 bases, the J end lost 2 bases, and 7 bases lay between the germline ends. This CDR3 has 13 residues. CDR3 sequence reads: CASSEPGPYEQYF. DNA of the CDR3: TGTGCCAGCAGTGAACCGGGCCCCTACGAGCAGTACTTC.

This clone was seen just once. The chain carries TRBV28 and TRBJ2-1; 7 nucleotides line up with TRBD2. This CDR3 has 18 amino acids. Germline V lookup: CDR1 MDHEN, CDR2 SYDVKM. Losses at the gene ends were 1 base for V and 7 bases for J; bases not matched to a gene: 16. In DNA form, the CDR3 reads TGTGCCAGCAGTTTATTTGAATCCGGGAGGAAATGGGTTAATGAGCAGTTCTTC. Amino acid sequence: CASSLFESGRKWVNEQFF. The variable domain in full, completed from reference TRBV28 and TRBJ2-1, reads DVKVTQSSRYLVKRTGEKVFLECVQDMDHENMFWYRQDPGLGLRLIYFSYDVKMKEKGDIPEGYSVSREKKERFSLILESASTNQTSMYLCASSLFESGRKWVNEQFFGPGTRLTVL.

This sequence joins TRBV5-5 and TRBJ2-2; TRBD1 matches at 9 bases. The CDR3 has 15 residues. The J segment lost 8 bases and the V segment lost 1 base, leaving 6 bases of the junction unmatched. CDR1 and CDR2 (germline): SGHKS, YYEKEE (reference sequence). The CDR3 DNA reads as TGTGCCAGCAGCTTGTGGGACAGGGAGTCGGGGGAGCTGTTTTTT. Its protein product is CASSLWDRESGELFF.

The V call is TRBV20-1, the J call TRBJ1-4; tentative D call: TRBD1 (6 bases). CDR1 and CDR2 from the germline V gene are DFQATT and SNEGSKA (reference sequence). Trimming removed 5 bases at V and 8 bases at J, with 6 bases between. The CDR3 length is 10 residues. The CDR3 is CSAGQEKLFF. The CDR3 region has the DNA TGCAGTGCTGGACAGGAAAAACTGTTTTTT.

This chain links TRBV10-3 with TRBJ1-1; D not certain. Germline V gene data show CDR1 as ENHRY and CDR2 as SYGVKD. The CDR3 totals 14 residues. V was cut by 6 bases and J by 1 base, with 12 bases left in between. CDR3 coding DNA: TGTGCCATCAGATCTATGACGGAGAACACTGAAGCTTTCTTT. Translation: CAIRSMTENTEAFF.

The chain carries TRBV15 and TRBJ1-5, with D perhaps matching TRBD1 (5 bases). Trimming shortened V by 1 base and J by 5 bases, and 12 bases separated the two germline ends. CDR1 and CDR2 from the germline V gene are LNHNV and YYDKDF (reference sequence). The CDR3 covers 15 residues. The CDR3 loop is CATSRAGEGDQPQHF. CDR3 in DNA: TGTGCCACCAGCAGAGCGGGGGAGGGAGATCAGCCCCAGCATTTT.

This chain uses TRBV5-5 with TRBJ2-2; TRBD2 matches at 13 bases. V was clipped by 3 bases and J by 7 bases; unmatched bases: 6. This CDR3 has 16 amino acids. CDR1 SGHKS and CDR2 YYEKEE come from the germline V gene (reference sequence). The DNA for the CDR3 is TGTGCCAGCAGCTCCAGACTAGCGGGAGGCAGCGGGGAGCTGTTTTTT. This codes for CASSSRLAGGSGELFF.

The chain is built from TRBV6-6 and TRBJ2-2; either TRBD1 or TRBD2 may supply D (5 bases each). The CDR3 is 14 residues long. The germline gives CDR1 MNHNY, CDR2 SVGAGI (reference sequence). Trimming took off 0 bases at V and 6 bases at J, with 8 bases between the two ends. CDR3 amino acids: CASSYSRGAGELFF. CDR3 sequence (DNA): TGTGCCAGCAGTTACTCGAGAGGGGCCGGGGAGCTGTTTTTT.

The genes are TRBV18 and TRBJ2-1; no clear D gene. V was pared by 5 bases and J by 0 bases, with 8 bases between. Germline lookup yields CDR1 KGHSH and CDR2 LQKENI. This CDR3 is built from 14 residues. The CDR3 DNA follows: TGTGCCAGCTCAAATTCTGGCTCCTACAATGAGCAGTTCTTC. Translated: CASSNSGSYNEQFF.

In nucleotides, the CDR3 is TGTGCAAGTCGCTTGTCTCTAGGAGAACAAGAGACCCAGTACTTC. The encoded protein is CASRLSLGEQETQYF. The rearrangement uses TRBV12-2 and TRBJ2-5; the table assigns TRBD2, which was not confirmed against the DNA. TRBV12-2 is termed a pseudogene. The CDR3 is made up of 15 amino acids.

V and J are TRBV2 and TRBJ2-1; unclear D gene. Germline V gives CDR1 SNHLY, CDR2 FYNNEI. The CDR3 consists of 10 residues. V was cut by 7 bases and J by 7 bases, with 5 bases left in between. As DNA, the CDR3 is TGTGCCAGCAAGGGAAATGAGCAGTTCTTC. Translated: CASKGNEQFF.

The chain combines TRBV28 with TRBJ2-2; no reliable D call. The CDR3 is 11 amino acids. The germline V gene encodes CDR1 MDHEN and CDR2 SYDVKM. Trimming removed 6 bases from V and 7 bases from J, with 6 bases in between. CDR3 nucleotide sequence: TGTGCCAGCAGCTCCCACGGGGAGCTGTTTTTT. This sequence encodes CASSSHGELFF.

CDR3 region: CASSQRSGAHGYTF. The CDR3 DNA is TGCGCCAGCAGCCAAAGGTCGGGAGCGCATGGCTACACCTTC. V gene TRBV4-3 combines with J gene TRBJ1-2, with unresolved D. With 2 bases removed from V and 6 bases from J, the gap between germline ends came to 13 bases. The CDR3 has 14 residues. Germline V CDR1 and CDR2: LGHNA, YSLEER.

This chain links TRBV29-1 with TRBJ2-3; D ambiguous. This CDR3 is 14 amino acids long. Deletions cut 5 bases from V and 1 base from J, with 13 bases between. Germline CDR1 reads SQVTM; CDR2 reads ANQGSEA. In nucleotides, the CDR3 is TGCAGCGTTTCTTTAGTACCCCGCACAGATACGCAGTATTTT. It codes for CSVSLVPRTDTQYF.

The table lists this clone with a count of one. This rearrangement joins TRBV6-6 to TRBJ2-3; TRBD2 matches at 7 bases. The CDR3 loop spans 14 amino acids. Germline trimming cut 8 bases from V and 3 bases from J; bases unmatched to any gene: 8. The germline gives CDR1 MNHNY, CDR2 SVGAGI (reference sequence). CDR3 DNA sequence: TGTGCCAGCGGATCCCGGACTAGGACAGATACGCAGTATTTT. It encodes CASGSRTRTDTQYF.

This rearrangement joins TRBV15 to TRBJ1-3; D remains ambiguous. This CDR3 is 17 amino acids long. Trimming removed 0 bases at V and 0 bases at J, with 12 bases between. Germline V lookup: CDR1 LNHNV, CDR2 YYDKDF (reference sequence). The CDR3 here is CATSRDPAGVSGNTIYF. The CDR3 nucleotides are TGTGCCACCAGCAGAGACCCCGCCGGGGTCTCTGGAAACACCATATATTTT.

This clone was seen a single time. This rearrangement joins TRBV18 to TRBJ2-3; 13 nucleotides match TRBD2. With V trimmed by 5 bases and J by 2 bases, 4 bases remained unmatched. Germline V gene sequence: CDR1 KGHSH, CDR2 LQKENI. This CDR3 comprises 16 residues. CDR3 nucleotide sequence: TGTGCCAGCTCAACAGGACTAGCGGGAGCCACAGATACGCAGTATTTT. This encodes CASSTGLAGATDTQYF. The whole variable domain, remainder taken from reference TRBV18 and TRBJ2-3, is NAGVMQNPRHLVRRRGQEARLRCSPMKGHSHVYWYRQLPEEGLKFMVYLQKENIIDESGMPKERFSAEFPKEGPSILRIQQVVRGDSAAYFCASSTGLAGATDTQYFGPGTRLTVL.

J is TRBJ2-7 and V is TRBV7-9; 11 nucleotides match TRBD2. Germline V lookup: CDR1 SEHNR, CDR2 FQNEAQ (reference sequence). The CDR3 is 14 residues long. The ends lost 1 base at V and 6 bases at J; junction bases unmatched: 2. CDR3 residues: CASSLGGTSGEQYF. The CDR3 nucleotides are TGTGCCAGCAGCTTAGGGGGGACTAGCGGCGAGCAGTACTTC.

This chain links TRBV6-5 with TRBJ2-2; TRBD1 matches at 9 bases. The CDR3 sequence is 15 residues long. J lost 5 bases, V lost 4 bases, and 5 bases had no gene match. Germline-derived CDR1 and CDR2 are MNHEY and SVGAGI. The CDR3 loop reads CASSWTGAGTGELFF. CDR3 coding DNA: TGTGCCAGCAGTTGGACAGGGGCCGGGACCGGGGAGCTGTTTTTT.

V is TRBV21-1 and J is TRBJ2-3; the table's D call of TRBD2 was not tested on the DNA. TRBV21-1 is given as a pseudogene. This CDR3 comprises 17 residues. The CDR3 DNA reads TGTGCCAGCAGCAAAGAGCAAGCGGGAGGCAACACAGATACGCAGTATTTT. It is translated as CASSKEQAGGNTDTQYF.

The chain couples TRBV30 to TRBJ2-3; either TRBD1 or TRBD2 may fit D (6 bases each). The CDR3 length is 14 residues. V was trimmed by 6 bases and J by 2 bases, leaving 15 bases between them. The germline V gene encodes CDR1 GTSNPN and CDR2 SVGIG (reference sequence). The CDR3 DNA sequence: TGTGCCTGCGCTGTAGGGGGACTCACAGATACGCAGTATTTT. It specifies CACAVGGLTDTQYF.

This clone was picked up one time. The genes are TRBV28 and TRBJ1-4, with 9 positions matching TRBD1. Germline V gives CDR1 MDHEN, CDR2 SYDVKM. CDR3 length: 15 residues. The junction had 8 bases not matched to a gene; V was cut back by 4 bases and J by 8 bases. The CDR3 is CASSSLLGTGEKLFF. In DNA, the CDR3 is TGTGCCAGCAGTTCTCTCCTCGGGACAGGGGAAAAACTGTTTTTT.

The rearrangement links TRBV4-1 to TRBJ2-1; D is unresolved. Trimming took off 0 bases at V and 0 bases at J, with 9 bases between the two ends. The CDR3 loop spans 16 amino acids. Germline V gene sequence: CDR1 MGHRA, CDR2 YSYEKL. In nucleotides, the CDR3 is TGCGCCAGCAGCCAAGATTCTAGTAACTCCTACAATGAGCAGTTCTTC. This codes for CASSQDSSNSYNEQFF.

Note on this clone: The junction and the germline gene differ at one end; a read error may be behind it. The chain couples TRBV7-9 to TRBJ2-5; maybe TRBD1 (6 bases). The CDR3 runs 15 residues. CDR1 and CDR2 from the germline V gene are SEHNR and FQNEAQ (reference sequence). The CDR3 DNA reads TGTGCCAGCAGTTTAGACAGGTCCAGGGAAGAGACCCAGTACTTC. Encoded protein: CASSLDRSREETQYF.

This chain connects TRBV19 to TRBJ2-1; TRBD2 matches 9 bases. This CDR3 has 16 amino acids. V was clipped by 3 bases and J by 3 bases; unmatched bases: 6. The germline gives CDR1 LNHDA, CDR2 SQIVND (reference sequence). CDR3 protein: CASSISGSGFYNEQFF. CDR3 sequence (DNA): TGTGCCAGTAGTATTAGCGGGAGTGGGTTCTACAATGAGCAGTTCTTC. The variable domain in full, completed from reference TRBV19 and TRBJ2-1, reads DGGITQSPKYLFRKEGQNVTLSCEQNLNHDAMYWYRQDPGQGLRLIYYSQIVNDFQKGDIAEGYSVSREKKESFPLTVTSAQKNPTAFYLCASSISGSGFYNEQFFGPGTRLTVL.

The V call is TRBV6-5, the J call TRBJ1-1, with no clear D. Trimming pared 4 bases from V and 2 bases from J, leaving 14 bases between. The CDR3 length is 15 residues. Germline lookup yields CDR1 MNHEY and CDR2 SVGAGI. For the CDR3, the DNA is TGTGCCAGCAGTTCGGTTTGGTCGGTCAACACTGAAGCTTTCTTT. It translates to CASSSVWSVNTEAFF.